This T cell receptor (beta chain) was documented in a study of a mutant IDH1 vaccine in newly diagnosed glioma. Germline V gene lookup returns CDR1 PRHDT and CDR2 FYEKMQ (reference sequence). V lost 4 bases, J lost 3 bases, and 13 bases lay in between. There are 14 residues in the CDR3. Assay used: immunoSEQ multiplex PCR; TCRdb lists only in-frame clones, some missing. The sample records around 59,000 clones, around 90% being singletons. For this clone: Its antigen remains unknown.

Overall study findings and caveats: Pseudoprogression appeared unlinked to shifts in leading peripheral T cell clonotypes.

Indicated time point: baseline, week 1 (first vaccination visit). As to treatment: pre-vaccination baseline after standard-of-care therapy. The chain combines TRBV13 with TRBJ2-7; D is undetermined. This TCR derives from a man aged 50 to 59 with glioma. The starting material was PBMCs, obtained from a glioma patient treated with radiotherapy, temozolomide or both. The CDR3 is CASSSRLGNYEQYF. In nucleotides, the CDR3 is TGTGCCAGCAGCTCCCGGTTGGGGAACTACGAGCAGTACTTC.